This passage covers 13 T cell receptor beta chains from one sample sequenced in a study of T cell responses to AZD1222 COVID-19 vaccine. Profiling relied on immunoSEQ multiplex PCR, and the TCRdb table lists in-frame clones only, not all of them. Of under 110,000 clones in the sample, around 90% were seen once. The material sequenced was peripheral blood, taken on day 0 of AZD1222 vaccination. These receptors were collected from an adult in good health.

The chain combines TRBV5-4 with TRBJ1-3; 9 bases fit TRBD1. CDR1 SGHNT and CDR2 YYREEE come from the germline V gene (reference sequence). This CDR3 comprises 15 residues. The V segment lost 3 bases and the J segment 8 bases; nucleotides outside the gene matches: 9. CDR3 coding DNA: TGTGCCAGCAGCTCCGGACAGGGGTGGAAAGACACCATATATTTT. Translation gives CASSSGQGWKDTIYF.

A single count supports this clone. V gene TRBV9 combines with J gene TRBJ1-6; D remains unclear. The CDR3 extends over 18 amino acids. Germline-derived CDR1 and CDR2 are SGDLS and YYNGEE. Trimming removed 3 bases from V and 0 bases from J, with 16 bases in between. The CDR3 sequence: CASSADPTPSSYNSPLHF. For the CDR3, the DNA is TGTGCCAGCAGCGCCGACCCGACACCGAGCTCCTATAATTCACCCCTCCACTTT.

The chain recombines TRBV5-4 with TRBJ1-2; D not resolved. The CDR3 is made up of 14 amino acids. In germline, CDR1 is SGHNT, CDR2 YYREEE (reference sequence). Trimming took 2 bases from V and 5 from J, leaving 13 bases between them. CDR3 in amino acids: CASSFERELYGYTF. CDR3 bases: TGTGCCAGCAGCTTCGAGAGAGAGTTATATGGCTACACCTTC.

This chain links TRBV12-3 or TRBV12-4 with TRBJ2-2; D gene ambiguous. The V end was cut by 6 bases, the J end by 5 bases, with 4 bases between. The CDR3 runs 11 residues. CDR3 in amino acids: CASSETGELFF. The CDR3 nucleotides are TGTGCCAGCAGCGAGACCGGGGAGCTGTTTTTT.

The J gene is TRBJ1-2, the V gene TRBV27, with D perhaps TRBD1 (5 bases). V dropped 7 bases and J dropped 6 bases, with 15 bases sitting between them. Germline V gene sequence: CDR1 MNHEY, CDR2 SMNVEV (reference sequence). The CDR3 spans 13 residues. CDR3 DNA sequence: TGTGCCAGCAAAAAGGCCAGGGAAGATGGCTACACCTTC. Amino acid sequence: CASKKAREDGYTF.

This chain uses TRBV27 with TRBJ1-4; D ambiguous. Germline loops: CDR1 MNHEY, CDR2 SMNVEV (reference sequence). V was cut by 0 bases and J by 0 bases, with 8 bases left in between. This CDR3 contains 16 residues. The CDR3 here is CASSLSKLATNEKLFF. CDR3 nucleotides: TGTGCCAGCAGTTTATCGAAGCTTGCAACTAATGAAAAACTGTTTTTT.

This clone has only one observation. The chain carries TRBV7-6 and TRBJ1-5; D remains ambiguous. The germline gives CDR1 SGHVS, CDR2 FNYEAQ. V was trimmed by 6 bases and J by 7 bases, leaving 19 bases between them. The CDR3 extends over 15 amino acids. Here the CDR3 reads CASSSISGSGQPQHF. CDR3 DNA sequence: TGTGCCAGCAGTTCAATCTCGGGCTCGGGCCAGCCCCAGCATTTT.

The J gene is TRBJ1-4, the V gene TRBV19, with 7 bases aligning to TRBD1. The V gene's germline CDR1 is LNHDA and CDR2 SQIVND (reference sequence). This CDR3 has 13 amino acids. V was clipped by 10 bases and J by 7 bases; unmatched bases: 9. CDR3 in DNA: TGTGCCACCGCACAGGGGATAAGTGAAAAACTGTTTTTT. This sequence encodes CATAQGISEKLFF.

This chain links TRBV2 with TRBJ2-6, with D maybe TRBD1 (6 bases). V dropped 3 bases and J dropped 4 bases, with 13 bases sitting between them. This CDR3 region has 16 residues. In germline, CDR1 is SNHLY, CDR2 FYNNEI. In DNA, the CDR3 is TGTGCCAGCAGTGAGACCAGGGGCGGCGGGGCCAACGTCCTGACTTTC. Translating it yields CASSETRGGGANVLTF.

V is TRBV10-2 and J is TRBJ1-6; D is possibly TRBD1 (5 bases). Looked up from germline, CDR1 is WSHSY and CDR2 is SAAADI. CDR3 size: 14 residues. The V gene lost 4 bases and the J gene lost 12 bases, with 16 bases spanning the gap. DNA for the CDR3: TGCGCCAGCAGTGTCGCCAGGGTCTCGGTACCCCTCCACTTT. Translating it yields CASSVARVSVPLHF.

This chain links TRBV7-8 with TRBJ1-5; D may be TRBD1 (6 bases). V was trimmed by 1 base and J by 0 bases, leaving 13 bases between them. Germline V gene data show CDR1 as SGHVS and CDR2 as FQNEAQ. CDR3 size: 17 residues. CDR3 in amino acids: CASSLEGGASSNQPQHF. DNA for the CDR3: TGTGCCAGCAGCTTAGAGGGGGGGGCAAGTAGCAATCAGCCCCAGCATTTT. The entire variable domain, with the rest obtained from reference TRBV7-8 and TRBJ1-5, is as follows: GAGVSQSPRYKVAKRGQDVALRCDPISGHVSLFWYQQALGQGPEFLTYFQNEAQLDKSGLPSDRFFAERPEGSVSTLKIQRTQQEDSAVYLCASSLEGGASSNQPQHFGDGTRLSIL.

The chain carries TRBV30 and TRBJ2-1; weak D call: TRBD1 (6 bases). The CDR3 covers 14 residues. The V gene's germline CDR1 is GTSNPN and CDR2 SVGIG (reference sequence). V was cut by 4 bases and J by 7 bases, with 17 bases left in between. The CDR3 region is CAWNTRDIRNEQFF. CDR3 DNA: TGTGCCTGGAATACCCGGGACATCCGGAATGAGCAGTTCTTC.

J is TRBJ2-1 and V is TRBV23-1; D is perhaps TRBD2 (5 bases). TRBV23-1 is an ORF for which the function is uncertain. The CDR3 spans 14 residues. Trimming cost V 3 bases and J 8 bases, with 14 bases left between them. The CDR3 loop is CASSHGLTPDEQFF. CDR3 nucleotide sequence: TGCGCCAGCAGTCATGGACTCACGCCGGATGAGCAGTTCTTC.